These 26 T cell receptor beta chains were sequenced from one sample in a study of blood T cell repertoires in COVID-19. Some clones are missing from TCRdb's copy, which holds only in-frame ones; the method was immunoSEQ multiplex PCR. The table records 100,000 to 150,000 clones, roughly 79% of them present only once. The material sequenced was peripheral blood. The origin of the receptors is a human donor in a cohort sampled during active COVID-19.

The J gene is TRBJ2-5, the V gene TRBV28, with TRBD1 as a possible D gene (5 bases). Germline V lookup: CDR1 MDHEN, CDR2 SYDVKM. This CDR3 contains 16 residues. V dropped 6 bases and J dropped 1 base, with 18 bases sitting between them. CDR3 nucleotide sequence: TGTGCCAGCAGCCAGACAGCGCCATTCGCCCAAGAGACCCAGTACTTC. It codes for CASSQTAPFAQETQYF.

The V and J genes are TRBV19 and TRBJ2-3; 12 nucleotides align to TRBD2. Germline trimming cut 4 bases from V and 4 bases from J; bases unmatched to any gene: 9. Germline V lookup: CDR1 LNHDA, CDR2 SQIVND (reference sequence). The CDR3 length is 17 residues. In DNA, the CDR3 is TGTGCCAGTAGTAGGACCGGGACTAGCGGGCGCGCAGATACGCAGTATTTT. This codes for CASSRTGTSGRADTQYF. Full variable domain (rest looked up from reference TRBV19 and TRBJ2-3): DGGITQSPKYLFRKEGQNVTLSCEQNLNHDAMYWYRQDPGQGLRLIYYSQIVNDFQKGDIAEGYSVSREKKESFPLTVTSAQKNPTAFYLCASSRTGTSGRADTQYFGPGTRLTVL.

The genes are TRBV19 and TRBJ1-2; perhaps TRBD1 as D (6 bases). The V gene's germline CDR1 is LNHDA and CDR2 SQIVND (reference sequence). This CDR3 comprises 13 residues. Trimming stripped 4 bases from V and 5 bases from J, with 11 bases between. As DNA, the CDR3 is TGTGCCAGTAGTACAGGGGATAGTTATGGCTACACCTTC. As protein: CASSTGDSYGYTF.

This chain joins TRBV12-5 and TRBJ2-5; TRBD2 might be the D (5 bases). Between the trimmed V and J ends, which lost 6 bases and 5 bases, there was a span of 13 bases. The CDR3 has 13 residues. Looked up from germline, CDR1 is LGHNT and CDR2 is FRNRAP. In nucleotides, the CDR3 is TGTGCTAGTGGCCCCGGGATTCCGGAGACCCAGTACTTC. It is translated as CASGPGIPETQYF.

The gene calls are TRBV11-3 and TRBJ2-1, with 9 bases aligning to TRBD2. Germline CDR1 reads SGHNT; CDR2 reads YENEEA. This CDR3 spans 16 amino acids. With V trimmed by 1 base and J by 3 bases, 4 bases remained unmatched. This chain's CDR3 is CASSLGSLAGYNEQFF. For the CDR3, the DNA is TGTGCCAGCAGCTTAGGTTCACTAGCGGGCTACAATGAGCAGTTCTTC.

V and J are TRBV3-1 (or the pseudogene TRBV3-2) and TRBJ2-7; the match to TRBD1 covers 7 bases. Germline lookup yields CDR1 LGHDT and CDR2 YNNKEL (reference sequence). The CDR3 contains 15 residues. J was trimmed by 4 bases and V by 6 bases; bases with no gene match: 12. This CDR3 reads CASSPPGQTLYEQYF. CDR3 sequence (DNA): TGTGCCAGCAGTCCTCCGGGACAGACTTTATACGAGCAGTACTTC.

The rearrangement uses TRBV6-5 and TRBJ1-5, with TRBD1 as a possible D gene (5 bases). CDR1 is MNHEY, CDR2 SVGAGI, per germline. V was cut by 9 bases and J by 7 bases, with 16 bases left in between. The CDR3 consists of 13 residues. CDR3 residues: CASFLGGFQPQHF. CDR3 DNA: TGTGCCAGTTTCCTGGGGGGGTTCCAGCCCCAGCATTTT.

The chain links TRBV19 to TRBJ2-3, with D tentatively TRBD1 (5 bases). Deletions cut 4 bases from V and 5 bases from J, with 16 bases between. The germline CDR1 and CDR2 sequences are LNHDA and SQIVND (reference sequence). The CDR3 is 15 amino acids. Here the CDR3 reads CASSTVVGPGDTQYF. DNA of the CDR3: TGTGCCAGTAGTACCGTCGTGGGGCCGGGAGATACGCAGTATTTT.

V and J are TRBV20-1 and TRBJ1-2; TRBD1 matches 9 bases. This CDR3 region has 14 residues. The ends lost 3 bases at V and 2 bases at J; junction bases unmatched: 4. Germline V gives CDR1 DFQATT, CDR2 SNEGSKA (reference sequence). CDR3 DNA sequence: TGCAGTGCTAGTAGGACAGGGGCGAACTATGGCTACACCTTC. It specifies CSASRTGANYGYTF.

The CDR3 nucleotides read TGTGCCAGCAGCTCCAACCCGAGGACAGGGGGGATCTATGGCTACACCTTC. Protein: CASSSNPRTGGIYGYTF. The chain combines TRBV7-2 with TRBJ1-2, with 10 bases aligning to TRBD1. V trimming: 4 bases; J trimming: 4 bases; junction bases outside the gene matches: 12. In germline, CDR1 is SGHTA, CDR2 FQGNSA. CDR3 length: 17 amino acids.

This chain links TRBV4-3 with TRBJ1-5, with D uncertain. Looked up from germline, CDR1 is LGHNA and CDR2 is YSLEER. Trimming pared 0 bases from V and 3 bases from J, leaving 12 bases between. CDR3 length equals 16 residues. DNA of the CDR3: TGCGCCAGCAGCCAAGAGGTAGCGGGGATCAATCAGCCCCAGCATTTT. Protein: CASSQEVAGINQPQHF.

The genes are TRBV29-1 and TRBJ1-2; 10 bases are shared with TRBD1. Trimming removed 8 bases from V and 7 bases from J; junction bases left unmatched: 13. Germline CDR1 and CDR2: SQVTM and ANQGSEA. The CDR3 covers 14 residues. This chain's CDR3 is CSFHAGTGASGYTF. The CDR3 DNA follows: TGCAGCTTCCACGCCGGGACAGGGGCGTCTGGCTACACCTTC.

The rearrangement links TRBV27 to TRBJ2-1; tentative D call: TRBD1 (6 bases). This CDR3 is built from 16 residues. The V and J ends lost 5 bases and 1 base respectively, with 15 bases between them. Germline CDR1 MNHEY, CDR2 SMNVEV (reference sequence). The CDR3 sequence is CASSPVTGNSYNEQFF. The CDR3 coding sequence is TGTGCCAGCAGTCCTGTGACAGGTAATTCCTACAATGAGCAGTTCTTC.

This chain uses TRBV3-1 (or the pseudogene TRBV3-2) with TRBJ2-1; perhaps TRBD1 as D (5 bases). Germline V lookup: CDR1 LGHDT, CDR2 YNNKEL (reference sequence). The V and J ends lost 0 bases and 0 bases respectively, with 9 bases between them. CDR3 length: 16 amino acids. CDR3 sequence: CASSQEGRSSYNEQFF. The DNA for the CDR3 is TGTGCCAGCAGCCAAGAGGGGCGCAGCTCCTACAATGAGCAGTTCTTC.

The CDR3: CASSLRLGQGKVCSGNTIYF. DNA of the CDR3: TGTGCCAGCAGCCTCCGCCTCGGACAGGGGAAGGTGTGCTCTGGAAACACCATATATTTT. This chain connects TRBV7-3 to TRBJ1-3, with 9 bases matching TRBD1. Germline CDR1 SGHTA, CDR2 FQGTGA. The CDR3 loop spans 20 amino acids. After removal of 5 bases from V and 0 bases from J, the junction contained 17 bases not matched to a gene. The full variable domain, its missing parts supplied by reference TRBV7-3 and TRBJ1-3, is GAGVSQTPSNKVTEKGKYVELRCDPISGHTALYWYRQSLGQGPEFLIYFQGTGAADDSGLPNDRFFAVRPEGSVSTLKIQRTERGDSAVYLCASSLRLGQGKVCSGNTIYFGEGSWLTVV.

The rearrangement uses TRBV7-2 and TRBJ1-6; 8 bases are a match to TRBD1. Germline loops: CDR1 SGHTA, CDR2 FQGNSA. The CDR3 is made up of 13 amino acids. V was pared by 5 bases and J by 9 bases, with 3 bases of the junction left unmatched. The CDR3 coding sequence is TGTGCCAGCAGCGGGACAGGAGTTTCACCCCTCCACTTT. It is translated as CASSGTGVSPLHF.

The J gene is TRBJ2-7, the V gene TRBV27; 7 bases map to TRBD1. Looked up from germline, CDR1 is MNHEY and CDR2 is SMNVEV (reference sequence). V trimming: 5 bases; J trimming: 4 bases; junction bases outside the gene matches: 14. CDR3 length equals 16 residues. CDR3 sequence reads: CASSRVLETGHYEQYF. DNA of the CDR3: TGTGCCAGCAGTAGGGTCTTGGAGACAGGGCATTACGAGCAGTACTTC.

The genes are TRBV9 and TRBJ1-2; 7 bases map to TRBD1. Germline CDR1 is SGDLS and CDR2 is YYNGEE. The CDR3 runs to 14 residues. Trimming at V came to 0 bases and at J to 5 bases, leaving 4 bases not matched to a gene. The CDR3 is CASSVGQGAYGYTF. CDR3 nucleotides: TGTGCCAGCAGCGTAGGACAGGGCGCTTATGGCTACACCTTC.

The CDR3, as DNA: TGTGCCAGCAGCCAAGCCGGGGGACCAGGGAGCTCCTATAATTCACCCCTCCACTTT. Translation gives CASSQAGGPGSSYNSPLHF. The rearrangement joins TRBV4-2 to TRBJ1-6; a weak D match, TRBD1 (5 bases). Trimming took off 1 base at V and 0 bases at J, with 16 bases between the two ends. Looked up from germline, CDR1 is LGHNA and CDR2 is YNFKEQ. The CDR3 consists of 19 residues.

This clone turned up a few times. This chain links TRBV9 with TRBJ2-5, with D unresolved. CDR1 and CDR2 (germline): SGDLS, YYNGEE. Trimming left V 3 bases short and J 1 base short, with 10 bases between. The CDR3 contains 14 residues. CDR3: CASSALISQETQYF. CDR3 coding DNA: TGTGCCAGCAGCGCTCTTATTTCCCAAGAGACCCAGTACTTC. The full variable domain, completed using reference TRBV9 and TRBJ2-5, is DSGVTQTPKHLITATGQRVTLRCSPRSGDLSVYWYQQSLDQGLQFLIQYYNGEERAKGNILERFSAQQFPDLHSELNLSSLELGDSALYFCASSALISQETQYFGPGTRLLVL.

The chain combines TRBV7-8 with TRBJ2-1, with TRBD2 matching over 8 bases. The trim removed 3 bases at V and 1 base at J, leaving 5 bases unmatched. This CDR3 has 16 residues. The germline V gene has CDR1 SGHVS and CDR2 FQNEAQ. Written as DNA, the CDR3 is TGTGCCAGCAGCTTCGCCGGGACTAGATCCTACAATGAGCAGTTCTTC. Amino acids: CASSFAGTRSYNEQFF.

V and J are TRBV7-2 and TRBJ1-6, with TRBD1 as a possible D gene (5 bases). The V end was cut by 2 bases, the J end by 10 bases, with 18 bases between. Germline V gives CDR1 SGHTA, CDR2 FQGNSA. The CDR3 consists of 16 residues. DNA for the CDR3: TGTGCCAGCAGCTTAAGGGCAGGGAGGGTAGGGTCACCCCTCCACTTT. Its translation is CASSLRAGRVGSPLHF.

The rearrangement links TRBV6-5 to TRBJ2-5, with D tentatively TRBD2 (6 bases). Per germline, CDR1 MNHEY and CDR2 SVGAGI. Deletions cut 7 bases from V and 5 bases from J, with 17 bases between. The CDR3 totals 14 residues. DNA of the CDR3: TGTGCCAGCACGTCGGGCGGGGCCGGCGAGACCCAGTACTTC. It encodes CASTSGGAGETQYF.

The chain joins TRBV4-3 to TRBJ2-5; D possibly corresponds to TRBD2 (6 bases). This CDR3 spans 16 amino acids. The V and J ends lost 1 base and 5 bases respectively, with 17 bases between them. Germline V CDR1 and CDR2: LGHNA, YSLEER. Here the CDR3 reads CASSQGLRAAGETQYF. As DNA, the CDR3 is TGCGCCAGCAGCCAAGGGCTCCGGGCGGCGGGGGAGACCCAGTACTTC.

V is TRBV11-2 and J is TRBJ2-7, with 7 bases identical to TRBD1. CDR3 length: 13 amino acids. Germline CDR1 SGHAT, CDR2 FQNNGV. J gave up 9 bases and V 2 bases, and 7 bases lay outside the gene matches. CDR3 amino acids: CASSLPTTGWQYF. As DNA, the CDR3 is TGTGCCAGCAGCTTACCCACGACAGGGTGGCAGTACTTC.

The rearrangement uses TRBV7-8 and TRBJ1-6; 10 bases are shared with TRBD1. The length of the CDR3 is 15 residues. The V gene end was trimmed by 4 bases and the J gene end by 7 bases; junction bases not matched to a gene: 4. Per germline, CDR1 SGHVS and CDR2 FQNEAQ. Here the CDR3 reads CASSSLTGGNSPLHF. The CDR3 DNA follows: TGTGCCAGCAGCTCGCTGACAGGGGGCAATTCACCCCTCCACTTT.